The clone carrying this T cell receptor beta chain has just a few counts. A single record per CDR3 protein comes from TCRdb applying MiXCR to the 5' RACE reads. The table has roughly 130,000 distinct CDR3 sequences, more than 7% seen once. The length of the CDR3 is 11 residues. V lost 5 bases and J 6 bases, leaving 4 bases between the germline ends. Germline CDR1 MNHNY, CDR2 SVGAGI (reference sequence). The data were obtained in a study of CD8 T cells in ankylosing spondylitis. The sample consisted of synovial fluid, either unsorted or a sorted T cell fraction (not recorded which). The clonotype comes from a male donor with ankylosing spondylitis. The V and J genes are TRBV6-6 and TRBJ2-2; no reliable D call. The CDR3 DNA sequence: TGTGCCAGCAGTAAACCCGGGGAGCTGTTTTTT. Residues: CASSKPGELFF.